This TCR beta chain derives from a study of shared clonotypes between healthy human individuals. Points from the study as a whole: Among donors, sharing of clonotypes was expected to be affected by sequencing depth. Sharing across four donors was seen in 4.5% to 6.5% of naive CD4 clonotypes.

It was into CD45RA+ naive and CD45RA-negative memory subsets that the CD4+ cells were split. Every immunoSEQ plate was one replicate of a subset's evenly spread DNA. Clones were read by immunoSEQ multiplex PCR, and TCRdb kept only the in-frame ones, dropping some. This sample has approximately 1.5 million clones, with less than 99% found just once. This clone was seen once. Its cognate antigen is unknown. The germline V gene has CDR1 KGHSH and CDR2 LQKENI. This CDR3 has 17 residues. The junction had 10 bases not matched to a gene; V was cut back by 5 bases and J by 5 bases. The specimen sequenced was naive CD4+ T cells sorted from blood. Subset specified: CD45RA+ positively selected. The TCR sequence derives from a man aged 25 to 45 in good health. This rearrangement joins TRBV18 to TRBJ2-7, with TRBD2 matching over 15 bases. The chain's CDR3 is CASSSGTSGRTIHEQYF. For the CDR3, the DNA is TGTGCCAGCTCATCCGGGACTAGCGGGAGGACCATCCACGAGCAGTACTTC. Together with reference TRBV18 and TRBJ2-7, the CDR3 gives the full variable domain: NAGVMQNPRHLVRRRGQEARLRCSPMKGHSHVYWYRQLPEEGLKFMVYLQKENIIDESGMPKERFSAEFPKEGPSILRIQQVVRGDSAAYFCASSSGTSGRTIHEQYFGPGTRLTVT.